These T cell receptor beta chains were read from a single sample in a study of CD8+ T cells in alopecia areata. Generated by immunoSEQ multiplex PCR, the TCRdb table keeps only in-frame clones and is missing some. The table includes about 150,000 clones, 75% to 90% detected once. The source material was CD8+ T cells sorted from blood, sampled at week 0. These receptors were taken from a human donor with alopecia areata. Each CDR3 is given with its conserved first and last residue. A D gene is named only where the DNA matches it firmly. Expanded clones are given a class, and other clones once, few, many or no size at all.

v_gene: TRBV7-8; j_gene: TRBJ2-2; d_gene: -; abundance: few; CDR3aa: CASSLRTDNTGELFF; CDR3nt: TGTGCCAGCAGCTTGCGGACGGACAACACCGGGGAGCTGTTTTTT
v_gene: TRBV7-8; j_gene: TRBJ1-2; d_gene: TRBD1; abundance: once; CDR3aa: CASSFTGGRIDYGYTF; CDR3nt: TGTGCCAGCAGCTTCACAGGGGGCCGGATCGACTATGGCTACACCTTC
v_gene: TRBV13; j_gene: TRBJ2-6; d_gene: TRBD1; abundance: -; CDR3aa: CASIPSGTGLVSGANVLTF; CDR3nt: TGTGCCAGCATCCCTTCCGGGACAGGGTTGGTTTCTGGGGCCAACGTCCTGACTTTC
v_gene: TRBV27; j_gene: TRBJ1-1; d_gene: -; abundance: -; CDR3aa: CASSLSYVGGNTEAFF; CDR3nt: TGTGCCAGCAGTTTATCTTATGTGGGGGGGAACACTGAAGCTTTCTTT
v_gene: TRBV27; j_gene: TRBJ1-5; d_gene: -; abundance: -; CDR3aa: CASSPDVSNQPQHF; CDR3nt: TGTGCCAGCAGTCCAGACGTTAGCAATCAGCCCCAGCATTTT
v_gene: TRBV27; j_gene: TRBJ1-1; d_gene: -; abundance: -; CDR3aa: CASSDIGTEAFF; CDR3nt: TGTGCCAGTTCTGATATAGGGACTGAAGCTTTCTTT
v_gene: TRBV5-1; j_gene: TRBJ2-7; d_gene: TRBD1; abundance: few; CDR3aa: CASSWTGGDYEQYF; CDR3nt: TGCGCCAGCAGCTGGACAGGGGGCGACTACGAGCAGTACTTC
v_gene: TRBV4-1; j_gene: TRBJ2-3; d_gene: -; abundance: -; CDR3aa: CASSLFVGEGTDTQYF; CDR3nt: TGCGCCAGCAGCCTGTTCGTGGGCGAGGGCACAGATACGCAGTATTTT
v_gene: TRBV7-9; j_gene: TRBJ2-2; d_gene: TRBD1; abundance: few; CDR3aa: CASSPTDRGNTGELFF; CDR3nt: TGTGCCAGCAGCCCAACCGACAGGGGTAACACCGGGGAGCTGTTTTTT
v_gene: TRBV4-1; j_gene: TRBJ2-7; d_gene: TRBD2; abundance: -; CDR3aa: CASSPSGLSSYEQYF; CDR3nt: TGCGCCAGCAGCCCTAGCGGGCTGAGCTCCTACGAGCAGTACTTC
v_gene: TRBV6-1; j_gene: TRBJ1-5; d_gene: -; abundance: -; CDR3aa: CASSEGGQGGQPQHF; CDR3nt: TGTGCCAGCAGTGAAGGGGGTCAGGGCGGTCAGCCCCAGCATTTT
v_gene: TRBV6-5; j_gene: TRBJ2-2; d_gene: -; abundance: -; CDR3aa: CASSYGEMNTGELFF; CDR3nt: TGTGCCAGCAGTTACGGGGAAATGAACACCGGGGAGCTGTTTTTT
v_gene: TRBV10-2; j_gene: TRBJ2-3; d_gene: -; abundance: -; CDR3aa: CASSGGGRTDTQYF; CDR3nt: TGCGCCAGCAGTGGGGGGGGCCGAACAGATACGCAGTATTTT
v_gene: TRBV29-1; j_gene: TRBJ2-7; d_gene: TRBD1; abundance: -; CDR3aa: CSVPGQVEGEQYF; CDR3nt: TGCAGCGTTCCAGGACAGGTGGAAGGCGAGCAGTACTTC
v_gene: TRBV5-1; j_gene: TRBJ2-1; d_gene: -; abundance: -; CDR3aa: CASSLQASPSNEQFF; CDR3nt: TGCGCCAGCAGCTTACAGGCTAGTCCCTCGAATGAGCAGTTCTTC
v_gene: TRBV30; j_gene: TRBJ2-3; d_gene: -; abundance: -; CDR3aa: CAWSVGWDTQYF; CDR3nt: TGTGCCTGGAGTGTTGGGTGGGATACGCAGTATTTT
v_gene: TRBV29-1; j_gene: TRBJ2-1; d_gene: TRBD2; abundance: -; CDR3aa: CSVEGLAGGLSSYNEQFF; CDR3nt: TGCAGCGTTGAAGGTCTAGCGGGGGGTTTGAGCTCCTACAATGAGCAGTTCTTC
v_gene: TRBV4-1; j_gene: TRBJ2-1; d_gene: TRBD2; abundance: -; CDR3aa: CASSPSGLAGDSRNEQFF; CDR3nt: TGCGCCAGCAGCCCCTCTGGGCTAGCGGGAGATTCTCGGAATGAGCAGTTCTTC
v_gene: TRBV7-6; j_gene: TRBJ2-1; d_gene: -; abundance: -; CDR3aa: CASSLVTGNEQFF; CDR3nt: TGTGCCAGCAGCTTAGTTACCGGGAATGAGCAGTTCTTC
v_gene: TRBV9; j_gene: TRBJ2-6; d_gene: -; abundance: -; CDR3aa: CASSTGTGANVLTF; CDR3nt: TGTGCCAGCAGCACAGGGACCGGGGCCAACGTCCTGACTTTC